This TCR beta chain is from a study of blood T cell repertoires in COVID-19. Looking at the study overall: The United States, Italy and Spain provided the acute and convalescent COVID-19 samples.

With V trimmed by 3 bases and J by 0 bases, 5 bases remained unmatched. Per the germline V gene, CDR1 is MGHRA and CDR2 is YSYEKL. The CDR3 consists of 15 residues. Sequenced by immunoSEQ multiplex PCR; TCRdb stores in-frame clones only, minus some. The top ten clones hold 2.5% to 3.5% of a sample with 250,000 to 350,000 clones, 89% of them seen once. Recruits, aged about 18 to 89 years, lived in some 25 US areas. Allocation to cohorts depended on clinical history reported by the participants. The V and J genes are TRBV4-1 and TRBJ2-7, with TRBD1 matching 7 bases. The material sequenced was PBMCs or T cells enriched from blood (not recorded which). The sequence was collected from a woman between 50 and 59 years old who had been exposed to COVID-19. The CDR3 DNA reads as TGCGCCAGCAGCCAGACCGGGACAGCCTCCTACGAGCAGTACTTC. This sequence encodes CASSQTGTASYEQYF.